These 25 T cell receptor beta chains were sequenced from one sample in a study of human T cells and chemical hapten exposure. Indicated time point: patch test 2, 6 weeks after DPC sensitization. Stated treatment: therapeutic diphenylcyclopropenone sensitization with weekly scalp DPC. TCRdb ran MiXCR on the RACE reads and lists one entry per CDR3 protein. The table shows about 85,000 distinct CDR3 sequences, with more than 9% occurring only once. The sequencing used whole blood, collected in connection with sensitization to the hapten diphenylcyclopropenone (DPC). These receptors were taken from a man younger than 35 with alopecia areata. Some clones in this sample may be carry-over from other donors' samples.

This clonotype was counted a few times. The gene calls are TRBV20-1 and TRBJ2-1; 10 bases agree with TRBD2. V was clipped by 5 bases and J by 5 bases; unmatched bases: 9. The CDR3 loop spans 15 amino acids. The germline V gene has CDR1 DFQATT and CDR2 SNEGSKA (reference sequence). The CDR3 here is CSALLAGENHNEQFF. Here the CDR3 DNA reads TGCAGTGCTCTCCTAGCGGGGGAGAACCACAATGAGCAGTTCTTC.

This clonotype was detected many times. The chain recombines TRBV19 with TRBJ2-1; no clear D. There are 15 residues in the CDR3. CDR1 is LNHDA and CDR2 is SQIVND in the germline V gene (reference sequence). The germline V and J ends were trimmed by 3 bases and 7 bases, with 16 bases remaining between them. CDR3 protein: CASSIEVQKENEQFF. Here the CDR3 DNA reads TGTGCCAGTAGTATTGAAGTCCAAAAGGAGAATGAGCAGTTCTTC.

In its sample, this clonotype was seen many times. The rearrangement joins TRBV7-2 to TRBJ1-2; D is uncertain. The CDR3 extends over 12 amino acids. Trimming pared 2 bases from V and 3 bases from J, leaving 4 bases between. Germline CDR1 and CDR2: SGHTA and FQGNSA. The CDR3 bases are TGTGCCAGCAGCTTATATGACTATGGCTACACCTTC. It yields the protein CASSLYDYGYTF.

This clonotype was seen at least ten times. The chain combines TRBV12-3 or TRBV12-4 with TRBJ1-1; D is possibly TRBD1 (6 bases). The CDR3 has 15 amino acids. Trimming shortened V by 3 bases and J by 11 bases, and 22 bases separated the two germline ends. CDR3 nucleotides: TGTGCCAGCAGTTTCCATGACAGGATGAGTGCCGGTGCTTTCTTT. This encodes CASSFHDRMSAGAFF.

There are many counts of this clonotype. This CDR3 is CASKEEYGYTF. The CDR3 coding sequence is TGTGCCAGCAAAGAGGAATATGGCTACACCTTC. The chain uses TRBV6-2 or TRBV6-3 and TRBJ1-2; D is unclear. Germline V gives CDR1 MNHEY, CDR2 SVGEGT. This CDR3 comprises 11 residues. The ends were cut back, 7 bases at V and 5 bases at J, with 8 bases in the middle.

This clonotype was counted a few times. V gene TRBV12-3 or TRBV12-4 combines with J gene TRBJ1-2, with D tentatively TRBD1 (5 bases). The V end lost 6 bases, the J end lost 5 bases, and 13 bases lay between the germline ends. The CDR3 has 13 residues. CDR3 amino acids: CASRLEKGYGYTF. In DNA form, the CDR3 reads TGTGCCAGCAGGCTCGAGAAGGGGTATGGCTACACCTTC.

There are a few counts of this clonotype. This sequence joins TRBV7-9 and TRBJ2-3, with unresolved D. Trimming shortened V by 10 bases and J by 0 bases, and 8 bases separated the two germline ends. The CDR3 loop spans 12 amino acids. Germline V gene sequence: CDR1 SEHNR, CDR2 FQNEAQ (reference sequence). The CDR3 sequence is CATALSTDTQYF. Here the CDR3 DNA reads TGTGCCACGGCCCTAAGCACAGATACGCAGTATTTT.

This clonotype was recorded many times. V is TRBV20-1 and J is TRBJ2-1; 7 bases agree with TRBD1. The CDR3 is 14 amino acids. The V segment lost 2 bases and the J segment 4 bases; nucleotides outside the gene matches: 5. Germline V gene lookup returns CDR1 DFQATT and CDR2 SNEGSKA (reference sequence). The CDR3 here is CSARTGQLYNEQFF. The CDR3 nucleotides read TGCAGTGCTAGAACGGGACAGCTTTACAATGAGCAGTTCTTC.

This clonotype was observed a handful of times. This chain joins TRBV3-1 and TRBJ2-7, with 9 positions matching TRBD1. This CDR3 contains 14 residues. V dropped 5 bases and J dropped 6; count of bases not matched to a gene: 8. Per germline, CDR1 LGHDT and CDR2 YNNKEL (reference sequence). The chain's CDR3 is CASSGTGRTREQYF. CDR3 DNA: TGTGCCAGCAGCGGGACAGGGCGGACTCGCGAGCAGTACTTC.

This clonotype occurred once. A much more abundant neighbour one base away suggests this may be a read error. This chain connects TRBV7-9 to TRBJ1-2; 11 bases map to TRBD1. Germline V gene sequence: CDR1 SEHNR, CDR2 FQNEAQ (reference sequence). This CDR3 comprises 15 residues. The CDR3 here is CAGSSGTGGFYGYTF. The CDR3 DNA is TGTGCCGGCAGCTCCGGGACAGGGGGATTCTATGGCTACACCTTC.

This clonotype has a single count. Sequence at one end of the junction differs from germline and may be a read error. This rearrangement joins TRBV2 to TRBJ2-1; perhaps D is TRBD1 or TRBD2 (5 bases each). The CDR3 sequence is 14 residues long. Germline V gene data show CDR1 as SNHLY and CDR2 as FYNNEI. The CDR3 DNA is TGTGCCAGCAAGGGCCCGAGGGGTCCCAATGAGCAGCTCTTC. The encoded protein is CASKGPRGPNEQLF.

This clonotype was detected ten times or more. The rearrangement links TRBV9 to TRBJ1-2, with D tentatively TRBD1 (6 bases). The CDR3 is 13 residues long. The germline gives CDR1 SGDLS, CDR2 YYNGEE. V gave up 5 bases and J gave up 5 bases, with 13 bases separating them. CDR3 sequence reads: CASRSGTTYGYTF. CDR3 bases: TGTGCCAGCAGATCCGGGACAACTTATGGCTACACCTTC. Full variable domain (missing parts from reference TRBV9 and TRBJ1-2): DSGVTQTPKHLITATGQRVTLRCSPRSGDLSVYWYQQSLDQGLQFLIQYYNGEERAKGNILERFSAQQFPDLHSELNLSSLELGDSALYFCASRSGTTYGYTFGSGTRLTVV.

The chain joins TRBV28 to TRBJ1-1, with D perhaps matching TRBD1 (6 bases). Germline CDR1 and CDR2: MDHEN and SYDVKM. This CDR3 comprises 14 residues. The ends were cut back, 3 bases at V and 5 bases at J, with 13 bases in the middle. The CDR3 sequence is CASSFGRGGTEAFF. The CDR3 DNA is TGTGCCAGCAGTTTCGGCAGGGGTGGAACTGAAGCTTTCTTT.

This clonotype was found many times. The CDR3 protein is CASTIGGDNEQYF. CDR3 DNA sequence: TGTGCCAGCACCATAGGGGGTGACAACGAGCAGTACTTC. This chain connects TRBV27 to TRBJ2-7; D might be TRBD1 (6 bases). CDR1 and CDR2 (germline): MNHEY, SMNVEV (reference sequence). V was pared by 7 bases and J by 5 bases, with 15 bases between. The CDR3 contains 13 residues.

The rearrangement links TRBV6-2 or TRBV6-3 to TRBJ1-4; D is unclear. V was pared by 2 bases and J by 12 bases, with 19 bases between. The CDR3 spans 15 residues. In germline, CDR1 is MNHEY, CDR2 SVGEGT. CDR3 sequence: CASSYRGTRREELFF. The DNA for the CDR3 is TGTGCCAGCAGTTACCGTGGCACCCGAAGGGAGGAACTGTTTTTT.

The V call is TRBV29-1, the J call TRBJ1-2; D gene uncertain. Germline lookup yields CDR1 SQVTM and CDR2 ANQGSEA. This CDR3 comprises 11 residues. V lost 7 bases to trimming and J lost 7 bases, with 13 bases between them. As DNA, the CDR3 is TGCAGCGGGATTTTGTTGGGTGGCTACACCTTC. Its translation: CSGILLGGYTF.

The table lists this clonotype with many counts. The genes are TRBV6-1 and TRBJ2-3; 11 bases align to TRBD2. Unmatched junction bases numbered 6, after V lost 6 bases and J lost 4 bases. The CDR3 loop spans 15 amino acids. Germline values: CDR1 MNHNS, CDR2 SASEGT. The CDR3 nucleotides are TGTGCCAGCAGGGGTAGCGGGGGGGGTGCAGATACGCAGTATTTT. Translation gives CASRGSGGGADTQYF.

This clonotype was counted at least ten times. The chain uses TRBV6-5 and TRBJ1-5; no clear D gene. V lost 0 bases and J 6 bases, leaving 9 bases between the germline ends. Germline-derived CDR1 and CDR2 are MNHEY and SVGAGI. The CDR3 consists of 14 residues. Here the CDR3 reads CASSYSRDTQPQHF. The CDR3 nucleotides are TGTGCCAGCAGTTACTCTAGGGATACTCAGCCCCAGCATTTT.

The sample holds a few counts of this clonotype. V and J are TRBV28 and TRBJ2-7; 11 nucleotides match TRBD1. CDR3 length: 15 amino acids. The junction had 8 bases not matched to a gene; V was cut back by 5 bases and J by 5 bases. Germline lookup yields CDR1 MDHEN and CDR2 SYDVKM. The CDR3 nucleotides are TGTGCCAGCAGTCCTGGGACAGGGGGTTGGAACGAGCAGTACTTC. Translating it yields CASSPGTGGWNEQYF.

This clonotype was counted ten times or more. The chain recombines TRBV11-1 with TRBJ2-1, with 7 bases fitting TRBD2. CDR1 is SGHAT, CDR2 FQDESV, per germline (reference sequence). The CDR3 runs 14 residues. The junction had 6 bases not matched to a gene; V was cut back by 5 bases and J by 5 bases. CDR3 protein: CASSLGLLNNEQFF. In nucleotides, the CDR3 is TGTGCCAGCAGCCTGGGACTACTTAACAATGAGCAGTTCTTC.

This clonotype was detected only a few times. CDR3 DNA: TGTGCCAGCAGCGTAGGACAGTCAACTAATGAAAAACTGTTTTTT. Protein sequence: CASSVGQSTNEKLFF. The genes are TRBV9 and TRBJ1-4; weak D call: TRBD1 (5 bases). The CDR3 has 15 amino acids. Looked up from germline, CDR1 is SGDLS and CDR2 is YYNGEE. V was cut by 0 bases and J by 0 bases, with 6 bases left in between.

The V and J genes are TRBV6-1 and TRBJ2-7, with a possible D match to TRBD1 (5 bases). The V end was cut by 4 bases, the J end by 6 bases, with 16 bases between. From germline, CDR1 is MNHNS and CDR2 SASEGT. The CDR3 length is 14 residues. The CDR3 nucleotides read TGTGCCAGCAGTGTTCCCAGGGATCCGGTCGAGCAGTACTTC. Its translation: CASSVPRDPVEQYF.

Only a few counts were recorded for this clonotype. This rearrangement joins TRBV6-5 to TRBJ1-6; D possibly corresponds to TRBD1 (6 bases). V lost 6 bases to trimming and J lost 10 bases, with 16 bases between them. From germline, CDR1 is MNHEY and CDR2 SVGAGI. The CDR3 is 14 amino acids. CDR3 sequence: CASRYRVFKSPLHF. Written as DNA, the CDR3 is TGTGCCAGCAGATACAGGGTTTTTAAGTCACCCCTCCACTTT.

This clonotype was seen at least ten times. The rearrangement uses TRBV28 and TRBJ2-1; 9 nucleotides match TRBD1. The germline CDR1 and CDR2 sequences are MDHEN and SYDVKM. This CDR3 region has 15 residues. The J segment lost 3 bases and the V segment lost 5 bases, leaving 5 bases of the junction unmatched. The CDR3 loop reads CASSGPGQGYNEQFF. Here the CDR3 DNA reads TGTGCCAGCAGTGGCCCGGGACAGGGCTACAATGAGCAGTTCTTC.

At least ten counts were recorded for this clonotype. V gene TRBV3-1 combines with J gene TRBJ2-3; 10 bases fit TRBD1. J gave up 6 bases and V 4 bases, and 10 bases lay outside the gene matches. Germline CDR1 LGHDT, CDR2 YNNKEL (reference sequence). The CDR3 consists of 16 residues. The CDR3 DNA reads TGTGCCAGCAGCCCTCTCGACAGGGGGCGTACGGATACGCAGTATTTT. It yields the protein CASSPLDRGRTDTQYF.